Listed below are T cell receptor beta chains from one sample, sequenced in a study of long-term antiretroviral therapy in people with HIV. Generated by immunoSEQ multiplex PCR, the TCRdb table keeps only in-frame clones and is missing some. The sample shows over 40,000 clones, about 95% of them seen only once. Specimen: unsorted PBMCs, collected roughly 9.5 years after starting antiretroviral therapy. Receptors originate from a young man with HIV. CDR3s include the opening cysteine and the closing phenylalanine or tryptophan. D genes are given only for firm matches. Expanded clones get a size class; other rows say once, few or many, or leave the size out.

abundance,v_gene,d_gene,j_gene,CDR3nt,CDR3aa
.,TRBV27,.,TRBJ1-4,TGTGCCAGCAGTGCCTCAGGGTTGGTTTATGAAAAACTGTTTTTT,CASSASGLVYEKLFF
.,TRBV6-1,.,TRBJ1-1,TGTGCCAGCAGTGAAGCAGGGACCTATAACACTGAAGCTTTCTTT,CASSEAGTYNTEAFF
.,TRBV5-1,.,TRBJ2-7,TGCGCCAGCAGCTTGGACGTTACGCTAGAGCAGTACTTC,CASSLDVTLEQYF
.,TRBV11-2,.,TRBJ1-1,TGTGCCAGCAGCTTAGTATTGGGGAACACTGAAGCTTTCTTT,CASSLVLGNTEAFF
few,TRBV19,.,TRBJ2-5,TGTGCCAGTAGTATAGGAGACGGGGAGACCCAGTACTTC,CASSIGDGETQYF
.,TRBV18,.,TRBJ1-3,TGTGCCAGCTCACCAATTCGGGGCGACTCTGGAAACACCATATATTTT,CASSPIRGDSGNTIYF
.,TRBV29-1,TRBD1,TRBJ2-7,TGCAGCGTTCGGGACAGGGGGCTGAGATCTTCCTACGAGCAGTACTTC,CSVRDRGLRSSYEQYF
.,TRBV28,.,TRBJ2-3,TGTGCCAGCAACCGGGACAGCACAGATACGCAGTATTTT,CASNRDSTDTQYF
.,TRBV5-8,.,TRBJ1-6,TGTGCCAGCAGCTATGCCGGGACGGAGAATTCACCCCTCCACTTT,CASSYAGTENSPLHF
.,TRBV30,.,TRBJ1-4,TGTGCCTGGGCCTTACCGGAAGAGGAGGGTGAAAAACTGTTTTTT,CAWALPEEEGEKLFF
.,TRBV4-1,TRBD1,TRBJ2-1,TGCGCCAGCAGCAAGGGTGGGACAGGGGGTATAAATGAGCAGTTCTTC,CASSKGGTGGINEQFF
.,TRBV5-6,.,TRBJ1-1,TGTGCCAGCAGCTACACGAACACTGAAGCTTTCTTT,CASSYTNTEAFF
.,TRBV7-9,TRBD2,TRBJ2-3,TGTGCCAGCAGCTTGGGTCGGGAGGCGCAGTATTTT,CASSLGREAQYF
.,TRBV6-1,TRBD2,TRBJ2-3,TGTGCCAGCAGTGAATTGGGACTAGGGTCCAGGACAGATACGCAGTATTTT,CASSELGLGSRTDTQYF
.,TRBV6-5,TRBD1,TRBJ2-5,TGTGCCAGCAGTTATTACGACCAGGGGGCAGGGAAGACCCAGTACTTC,CASSYYDQGAGKTQYF
.,TRBV7-6,TRBD1,TRBJ1-5,TGTGCCAGCAGCATGGACAGGGGTAATCAGCCCCAGCATTTT,CASSMDRGNQPQHF
.,TRBV9,.,TRBJ2-2,TGTGCCAGCAGCTCGACGCACCCTGGCACCGGGGAGCTGTTTTTT,CASSSTHPGTGELFF
.,TRBV7-2,.,TRBJ1-1,TGTGCCAGCAGCTCCGCTGACGGCGGCGAAGCTTTCTTT,CASSSADGGEAFF
.,TRBV7-9,TRBD1,TRBJ1-2,TGTGCCAGCAGCTCCGGGACAGGGGGTCTGTATGGCTACACCTTC,CASSSGTGGLYGYTF
once,TRBV6-5,TRBD1,TRBJ1-5,TGTGCCAGCAGTCCGTCACAGGGGTACGAGCCCCAGCATTTT,CASSPSQGYEPQHF
few,TRBV7-2,.,TRBJ2-2,TGTGCCAGCAGCTTCAGCTCCGGAGAGGGGGAGCTGTTTTTT,CASSFSSGEGELFF
.,TRBV28,.,TRBJ1-6,TGTGCCAGCAGTTCCAGGGGAACCTCACCCCTCCACTTT,CASSSRGTSPLHF
.,TRBV7-8,.,TRBJ2-7,TGTGCCAGCAGCGGGGCCGAAGCATACGAGCAGTACTTC,CASSGAEAYEQYF
.,TRBV6-5,.,TRBJ1-1,TGTGCCAGCAGTTACTTGGATCTGAACACTGAAGCTTTCTTT,CASSYLDLNTEAFF
.,TRBV6-4,TRBD1,TRBJ2-3,TGTGCCAGCAGTGAACACACGACAGGGGTAGATACGCAGTATTTT,CASSEHTTGVDTQYF
once,TRBV5-6,.,TRBJ1-4,TGTGCCAGCAGCCCCTGGTTCGGGGGAGAACTGTTTTTT,CASSPWFGGELFF
.,TRBV5-4,.,TRBJ1-2,TGTGCCAGCAGCCCCCCTTTAACTAACTATGGCTACACCTTC,CASSPPLTNYGYTF
.,TRBV27,.,TRBJ1-2,TGTGCCAGCAGTTCCGAACAGGGAGGAGACTATGGCTACACCTTC,CASSSEQGGDYGYTF
.,TRBV5-1,.,TRBJ2-5,TGCGCCAGCAGTAGGGGGGGGCAAGAGACCCAGTACTTC,CASSRGGQETQYF
few,TRBV10-3,.,TRBJ1-1,TGTGCCATCAGTGAGACTACAACGGGGAGCACTGAAGCTTTCTTT,CAISETTTGSTEAFF